The 20 T cell receptor beta chains below come from one sample, sequenced in a study of identical twins listed by TCRdb under 2016. The method was 5' RACE. Sequencing was carried out with an Illumina HiSeq 2000. The public reads were reanalyzed by TCRdb: fastp trimming at Q25, MiXCR alignment, in-frame beta chains only. Identical CDR3 protein sequences are pooled into one entry, listed with their most common genes and DNA. This sample lists over 500,000 distinct CDR3 sequences; around 20% were detected once. The ten largest clones capture around 0.9% of the sample. A further study also used this sample, focusing on T cells expressing NK-cell markers.

Material for sequencing was CD4+ T cells sorted from blood. The receptors were sampled from a woman aged 18-29 years in good health.

The CDR3 sequence is CASSPPSDSATYGYTF. CDR3 bases: TGCGCCAGCAGCCCCCCTTCGGACAGTGCTACCTATGGCTACACCTTC. This chain joins TRBV5-1 and TRBJ1-2, with D possibly being TRBD1 (6 bases). The V end was cut by 4 bases, the J end by 4 bases, with 20 bases between. Germline assignment: CDR1 SGHRS and CDR2 YFSETQ. The length of the CDR3 is 16 residues. The full variable domain, completed using reference TRBV5-1 and TRBJ1-2, is KAGVTQTPRYLIKTRGQQVTLSCSPISGHRSVSWYQQTPGQGLQFLFEYFSETQRNKGNFPGRFSGRQFSNSRSEMNVSTLELGDSALYLCASSPPSDSATYGYTFGSGTRLTVV.

This clonotype was picked up many times. The V and J genes are TRBV5-1 and TRBJ1-4, with 8 bases matching TRBD1. The CDR3 totals 13 residues. The germline gives CDR1 SGHRS, CDR2 YFSETQ. V lost 2 bases, J lost 8 bases, and 2 bases stayed unmatched. CDR3 amino acids: CASSFGQGEKLFF. The CDR3 nucleotides read TGCGCCAGCAGCTTCGGACAGGGCGAAAAACTGTTTTTT. The whole variable domain, remainder taken from reference TRBV5-1 and TRBJ1-4, is KAGVTQTPRYLIKTRGQQVTLSCSPISGHRSVSWYQQTPGQGLQFLFEYFSETQRNKGNFPGRFSGRQFSNSRSEMNVSTLELGDSALYLCASSFGQGEKLFFGSGTQLSVL.

The chain uses TRBV11-2 and TRBJ2-1; tentatively, D is TRBD1 (7 bases). V lost 2 bases and J lost 6, with 23 bases in between. Germline CDR1 and CDR2: SGHAT and FQNNGV. CDR3 length equals 18 residues. CDR3 sequence: CASSLPSWGAGGANEQFF. DNA for the CDR3: TGTGCCAGCAGCTTACCCTCCTGGGGGGCAGGGGGAGCCAATGAGCAGTTCTTC.

This chain uses TRBV5-1 with TRBJ1-2; 7 bases map to TRBD1. This CDR3 comprises 15 residues. V shed 4 bases, J shed 2 bases, and the junction held 8 bases outside the gene matches. Germline-derived CDR1 and CDR2 are SGHRS and YFSETQ. CDR3 sequence (DNA): TGCGCCAGCAGCGGGACAGTTGAGTGGAACTATGGCTACACCTTC. Protein product: CASSGTVEWNYGYTF. Based on the CDR3 plus reference TRBV5-1 and TRBJ1-2, the full variable domain is KAGVTQTPRYLIKTRGQQVTLSCSPISGHRSVSWYQQTPGQGLQFLFEYFSETQRNKGNFPGRFSGRQFSNSRSEMNVSTLELGDSALYLCASSGTVEWNYGYTFGSGTRLTVV.

This clonotype was recorded a few times. The chain employs TRBV11-2 and TRBJ2-3; 10 bases fit TRBD2. The CDR3 runs to 19 residues. Looked up from germline, CDR1 is SGHAT and CDR2 is FQNNGV. Trimming removed 2 bases from V and 2 bases from J; junction bases left unmatched: 13. This chain's CDR3 is CASSLKASGSGGPTDTQYF. DNA of the CDR3: TGTGCCAGCAGCTTAAAGGCTAGCGGGAGTGGGGGACCCACAGATACGCAGTATTTT. The whole variable domain, filled in from reference TRBV11-2 and TRBJ2-3, reads EAGVAQSPRYKIIEKRQSVAFWCNPISGHATLYWYQQILGQGPKLLIQFQNNGVVDDSQLPKDRFSAERLKGVDSTLKIQPAKLEDSAVYLCASSLKASGSGGPTDTQYFGPGTRLTVL.

The chain links TRBV20-1 to TRBJ1-2, with D tentatively TRBD1 (5 bases). Trimming shortened V by 3 bases and J by 6 bases, and 14 bases separated the two germline ends. Germline loops: CDR1 DFQATT, CDR2 SNEGSKA (reference sequence). CDR3 size: 13 residues. For the CDR3, the DNA is TGCAGTGCTAGGACGGCAGGGAGCGATGGCTACACCTTC. Residues: CSARTAGSDGYTF.

The chain uses TRBV20-1 and TRBJ2-7; TRBD1 agrees at 7 bases. The CDR3 runs 13 residues. Germline CDR1 and CDR2: DFQATT and SNEGSKA (reference sequence). V shed 6 bases and J 7 bases; nucleotides not matched to a gene: 12. CDR3 nucleotide sequence: TGCAGTGCAGATATCAACAGGGGCGGGGAGCAGTACTTC. It yields the protein CSADINRGGEQYF.

The rearrangement links TRBV3-1 to TRBJ2-5, with 8 bases that match TRBD2. The length of the CDR3 is 14 residues. Germline trimming cut 7 bases from V and 2 bases from J; bases unmatched to any gene: 6. The germline gives CDR1 LGHDT, CDR2 YNNKEL (reference sequence). The CDR3 spells CASMSRGAQETQYF. CDR3 coding DNA: TGTGCCAGCATGTCGCGGGGGGCGCAAGAGACCCAGTACTTC.

This chain joins TRBV18 and TRBJ2-2; D might be TRBD1 (6 bases). The V and J ends lost 6 bases and 1 base respectively, with 9 bases between them. The CDR3 totals 14 residues. Germline V CDR1 and CDR2: KGHSH, LQKENI. The CDR3 is CASSGGLNTGELFF. CDR3 nucleotide sequence: TGTGCCAGCTCTGGGGGCCTGAACACCGGGGAGCTGTTTTTT.

The chain combines TRBV3-1 with TRBJ2-1; the D is unclear. Germline lookup yields CDR1 LGHDT and CDR2 YNNKEL (reference sequence). The CDR3 contains 17 residues. Trimming shortened V by 0 bases and J by 4 bases, and 16 bases separated the two germline ends. The DNA of the CDR3 is TGTGCCAGCAGCCAAGATGTAGGCCAGGTGTCGTACAATGAGCAGTTCTTC. Its protein is CASSQDVGQVSYNEQFF.

The rearrangement uses TRBV6-5 and TRBJ2-2; D gene uncertain. Germline loops: CDR1 MNHEY, CDR2 SVGAGI. This CDR3 has 12 residues. V was clipped by 1 base and J by 7 bases, with 4 bases between them. The CDR3 is CASSYLNGELFF. CDR3 in DNA: TGTGCCAGCAGTTACTTAAACGGGGAGCTGTTTTTT.

The V gene is TRBV5-1, the J gene TRBJ2-2; 9 bases match TRBD2. The CDR3 sequence is 15 residues long. V lost 3 bases and J lost 1; bases outside the gene matches: 1. CDR1 is SGHRS, CDR2 YFSETQ, per germline. DNA for the CDR3: TGCGCCAGCAGCTCGACTAGCGGGAACACCGGGGAGCTGTTTTTT. This translates into CASSSTSGNTGELFF.

This clonotype was detected ten times or more. The chain couples TRBV12-3 or TRBV12-4 to TRBJ1-2, with D unresolved. V lost 6 bases, J lost 8 bases, and 10 bases lay in between. CDR3 length equals 11 residues. The CDR3 coding sequence is TGTGCCAGCAGCTTGACGGGGGGCTACACCTTC. It yields the protein CASSLTGGYTF.

The chain couples TRBV20-1 to TRBJ1-2; D gene uncertain. V was trimmed by 3 bases and J by 7 bases, leaving 9 bases between them. The CDR3 has 11 amino acids. From germline, CDR1 is DFQATT and CDR2 SNEGSKA (reference sequence). Here the CDR3 DNA reads TGCAGTGCTAGTTCCGGGGTTGGCTACACCTTC. Its protein is CSASSGVGYTF.

The genes are TRBV12-3 or TRBV12-4 and TRBJ2-1; D could derive from TRBD1 or TRBD2 (7 bases each). V lost 7 bases and J lost 9, with 16 bases in between. The CDR3 extends over 13 amino acids. CDR3 sequence (DNA): TGTGCCAGCATCCCAGGGGGGGGGCCTGAGCAGTTCTTC. Translation gives CASIPGGGPEQFF.

This clonotype was detected only a few times. The rearrangement joins TRBV29-1 to TRBJ2-5; perhaps D is TRBD1 or TRBD2 (5 bases each). This CDR3 contains 17 residues. Trimming cost V 0 bases and J 3 bases, with 20 bases left between them. From germline, CDR1 is SQVTM and CDR2 ANQGSEA. CDR3 amino acids: CSVEDLPGRLPKETQYF. The CDR3 DNA follows: TGCAGCGTTGAAGATCTACCGGGACGTCTCCCAAAAGAGACCCAGTACTTC.

The chain recombines TRBV18 with TRBJ2-1; 9 nucleotides align to TRBD1. CDR3 length: 20 amino acids. V lost 0 bases, J lost 0 bases, and 12 bases stayed unmatched. Germline loops: CDR1 KGHSH, CDR2 LQKENI. CDR3 protein: CASSPPPGQGSPSSYNEQFF. CDR3 DNA: TGTGCCAGCTCACCACCGCCGGGACAGGGATCCCCAAGCTCCTACAATGAGCAGTTCTTC.

This clonotype was detected a few times. J is TRBJ2-1 and V is TRBV6-6; weak D call: TRBD1 (5 bases). The CDR3 contains 12 residues. Germline CDR1 MNHNY, CDR2 SVGAGI (reference sequence). Trimming shortened V by 5 bases and J by 8 bases, and 10 bases separated the two germline ends. The CDR3 sequence is CASSTQGYEQFF. In DNA, the CDR3 is TGTGCCAGCAGTACCCAGGGTTATGAGCAGTTCTTC.

V and J are TRBV7-9 and TRBJ2-7, with D tentatively TRBD1 (6 bases). Trimming cost V 2 bases and J 2 bases, with 10 bases left between them. The CDR3 is made up of 14 amino acids. The V gene's germline CDR1 is SEHNR and CDR2 FQNEAQ (reference sequence). In nucleotides, the CDR3 is TGTGCCAGCAGCTTATACCCAGGGGCCTACGAGCAGTACTTC. Protein: CASSLYPGAYEQYF.

In this sample, this clonotype turned up a few times. The V call is TRBV12-3 or TRBV12-4, the J call TRBJ2-1, with D uncertain. V was clipped by 5 bases and J by 0 bases, with 11 bases between them. The CDR3 length is 15 residues. The CDR3 protein is CASSARLSSYNEQFF. The DNA for the CDR3 is TGTGCCAGCAGTGCCCGACTGAGCTCCTACAATGAGCAGTTCTTC.